This T cell receptor beta chain was sequenced in a study of control samples from healthy donors and cancer patients (dated by TCRdb to between 2020 and 2021). Libraries were built with the immunoSEQ multiplex PCR assay. As stored in TCRdb, this immuneACCESS dataset retains in-frame rearrangements with V and J assigned. A fraction of the clones does not appear; measured against another copy, unresolved V genes explain less than half of the discrepancy, and the remainder lacks a known reason. The table for this sample lists 180,000 or so clones; 90% to 95% of them were counted only once. Over 4% of the sample belongs to the ten largest clones. At the junction V is shortened by 5 bases and J by 5 bases, with 12 bases in between. Inclusive of the bounding cysteine and phenylalanine, the CDR3 is 13 residues long. Of the read, only the CDR3 DNA is kept; its 39 bases are in frame from base 1. Reading the germline V gene (reference sequence) gives CDR1 SEHNR and CDR2 FQNEAQ.

The table lists this clone with a count of one. Its recognized antigen is unknown. Base qualities are not provided; no much larger clone lies one nucleotide away. This TCR came from a woman aged 60-75 years in good health. Recombination joined TRBV7-9 with TRBJ1-1; perhaps TRBD1 is the D gene, with 6 bases matching. Material: blood. The DNA is as follows: TGTGCCAGCAGCGCCTTAGGGGGGACTGAAGCTTTCTTT. It encodes CASSALGGTEAFF.